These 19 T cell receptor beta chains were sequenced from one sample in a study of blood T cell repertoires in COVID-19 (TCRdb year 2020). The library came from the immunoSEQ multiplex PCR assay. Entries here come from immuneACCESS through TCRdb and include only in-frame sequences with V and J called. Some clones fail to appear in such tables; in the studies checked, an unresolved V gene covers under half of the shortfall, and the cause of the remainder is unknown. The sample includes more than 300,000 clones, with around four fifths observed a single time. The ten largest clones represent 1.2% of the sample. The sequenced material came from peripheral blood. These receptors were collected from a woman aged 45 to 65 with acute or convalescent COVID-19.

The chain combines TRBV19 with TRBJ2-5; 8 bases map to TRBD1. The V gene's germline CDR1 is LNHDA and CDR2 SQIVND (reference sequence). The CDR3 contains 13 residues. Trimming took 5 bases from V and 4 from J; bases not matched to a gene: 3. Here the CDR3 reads CASSDGQGETQYF. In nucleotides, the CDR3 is TGTGCCAGTAGTGATGGACAGGGAGAGACCCAGTACTTC.

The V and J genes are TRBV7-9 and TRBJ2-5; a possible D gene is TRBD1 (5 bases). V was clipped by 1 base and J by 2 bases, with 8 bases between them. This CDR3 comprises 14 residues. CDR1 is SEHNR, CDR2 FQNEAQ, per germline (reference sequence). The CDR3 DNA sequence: TGTGCCAGCAGCTTAGTGGGGCTACAAGAGACCCAGTACTTC. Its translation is CASSLVGLQETQYF. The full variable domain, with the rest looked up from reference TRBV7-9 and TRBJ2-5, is DTGVSQNPRHKITKRGQNVTFRCDPISEHNRLYWYRQTLGQGPEFLTYFQNEAQLEKSRLLSDRFSAERPKGSFSTLEIQRTEQGDSAMYLCASSLVGLQETQYFGPGTRLLVL.

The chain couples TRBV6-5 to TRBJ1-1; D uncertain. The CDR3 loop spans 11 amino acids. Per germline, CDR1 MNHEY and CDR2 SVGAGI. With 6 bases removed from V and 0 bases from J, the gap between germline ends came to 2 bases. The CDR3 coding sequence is TGTGCCAGCAGCATGAACACTGAAGCTTTCTTT. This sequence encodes CASSMNTEAFF.

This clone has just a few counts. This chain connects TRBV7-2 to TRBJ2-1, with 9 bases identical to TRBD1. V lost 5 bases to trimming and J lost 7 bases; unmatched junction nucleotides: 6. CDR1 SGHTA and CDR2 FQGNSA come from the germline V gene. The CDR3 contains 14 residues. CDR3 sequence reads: CASSPDRGRNEQFF. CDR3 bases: TGTGCCAGCAGCCCGGACAGGGGTAGGAATGAGCAGTTCTTC.

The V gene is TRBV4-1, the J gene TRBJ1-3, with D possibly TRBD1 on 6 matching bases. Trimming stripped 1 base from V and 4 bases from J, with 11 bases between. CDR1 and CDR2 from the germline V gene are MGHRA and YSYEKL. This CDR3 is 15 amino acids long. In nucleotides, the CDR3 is TGCGCCAGCAGCCAAGTAACAGGGCGGGGAAACACCATATATTTT. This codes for CASSQVTGRGNTIYF.

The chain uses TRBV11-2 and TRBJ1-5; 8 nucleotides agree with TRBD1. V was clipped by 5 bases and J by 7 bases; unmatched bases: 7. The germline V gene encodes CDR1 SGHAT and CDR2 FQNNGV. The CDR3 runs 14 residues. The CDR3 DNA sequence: TGTGCCAGCAGCCAACAGGGGGGAGGACAGCCCCAGCATTTT. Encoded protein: CASSQQGGGQPQHF.

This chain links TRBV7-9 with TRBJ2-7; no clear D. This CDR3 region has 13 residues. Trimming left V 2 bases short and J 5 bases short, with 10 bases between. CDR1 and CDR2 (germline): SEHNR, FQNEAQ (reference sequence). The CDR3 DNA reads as TGTGCCAGCAGCTTAATCGGAGTCCACGAGCAGTACGTC. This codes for CASSLIGVHEQYV.

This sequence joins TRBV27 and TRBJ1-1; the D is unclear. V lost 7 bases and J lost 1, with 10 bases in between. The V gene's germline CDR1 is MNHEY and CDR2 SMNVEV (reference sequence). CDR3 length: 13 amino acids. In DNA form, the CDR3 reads TGTGCCAGCACCCCCCGGGGGAACACTGAAGCTTTCTTT. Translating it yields CASTPRGNTEAFF.

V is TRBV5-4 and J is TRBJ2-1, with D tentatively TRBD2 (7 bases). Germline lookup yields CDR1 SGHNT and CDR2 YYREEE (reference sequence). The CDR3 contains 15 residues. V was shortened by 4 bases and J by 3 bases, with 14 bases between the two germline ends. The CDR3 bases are TGTGCCAGCAGCGAGGGGGGCGGGAGCTACAATGAGCAGTTCTTC. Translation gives CASSEGGGSYNEQFF. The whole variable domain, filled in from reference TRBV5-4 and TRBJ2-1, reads ETGVTQSPTHLIKTRGQQVTLRCSSQSGHNTVSWYQQALGQGPQFIFQYYREEENGRGNFPPRFSGLQFPNYSSELNVNALELDDSALYLCASSEGGGSYNEQFFGPGTRLTVL.

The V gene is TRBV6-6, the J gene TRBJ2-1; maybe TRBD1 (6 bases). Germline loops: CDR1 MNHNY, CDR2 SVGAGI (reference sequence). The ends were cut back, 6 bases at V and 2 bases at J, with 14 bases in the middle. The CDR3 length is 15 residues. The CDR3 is CASRPGTQAYNEQFF. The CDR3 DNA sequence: TGTGCCAGCAGGCCCGGGACACAAGCCTACAATGAGCAGTTCTTC.

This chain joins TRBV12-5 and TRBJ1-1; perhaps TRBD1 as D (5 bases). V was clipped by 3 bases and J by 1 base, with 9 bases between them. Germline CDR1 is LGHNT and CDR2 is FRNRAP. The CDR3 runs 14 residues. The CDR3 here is CASGFPTGNTEAFF. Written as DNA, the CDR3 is TGTGCTAGTGGTTTCCCTACAGGGAACACTGAAGCTTTCTTT.

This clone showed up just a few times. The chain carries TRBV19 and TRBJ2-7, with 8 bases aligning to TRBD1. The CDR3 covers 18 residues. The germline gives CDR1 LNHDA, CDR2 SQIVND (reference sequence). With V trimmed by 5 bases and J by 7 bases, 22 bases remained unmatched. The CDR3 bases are TGTGCCAGTAGTCCAACGCCGACAGGGGCTATGGGTTCGGAAGAGCAGTACTTC. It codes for CASSPTPTGAMGSEEQYF.

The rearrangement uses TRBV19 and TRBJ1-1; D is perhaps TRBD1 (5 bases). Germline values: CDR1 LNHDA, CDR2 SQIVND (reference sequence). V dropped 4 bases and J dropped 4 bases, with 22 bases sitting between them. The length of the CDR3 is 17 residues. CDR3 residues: CASSTTTGPSGATEAFF. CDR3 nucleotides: TGTGCCAGTAGTACCACAACCGGGCCCTCTGGGGCCACTGAAGCTTTCTTT.

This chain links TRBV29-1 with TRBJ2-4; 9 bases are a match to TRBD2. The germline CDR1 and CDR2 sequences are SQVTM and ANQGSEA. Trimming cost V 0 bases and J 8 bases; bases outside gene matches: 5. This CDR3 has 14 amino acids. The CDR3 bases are TGCAGCGTTGAAGAGGCCTTAGCGGGGGACATTCAGTACTTC. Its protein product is CSVEEALAGDIQYF.

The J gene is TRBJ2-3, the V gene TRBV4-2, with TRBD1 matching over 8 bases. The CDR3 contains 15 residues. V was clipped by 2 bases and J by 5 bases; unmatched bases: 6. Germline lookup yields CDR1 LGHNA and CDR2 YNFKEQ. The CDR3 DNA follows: TGTGCCAGCAGCCAATCACAGGGGGATAGAGATACGCAGTATTTT. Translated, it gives CASSQSQGDRDTQYF.

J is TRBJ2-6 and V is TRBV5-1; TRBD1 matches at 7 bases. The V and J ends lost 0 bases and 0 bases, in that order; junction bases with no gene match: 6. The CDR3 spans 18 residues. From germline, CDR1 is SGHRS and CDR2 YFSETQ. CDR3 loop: CASSLASGQFSGANVLTF. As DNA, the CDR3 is TGCGCCAGCAGCTTGGCCTCGGGACAGTTCTCTGGGGCCAACGTCCTGACTTTC.

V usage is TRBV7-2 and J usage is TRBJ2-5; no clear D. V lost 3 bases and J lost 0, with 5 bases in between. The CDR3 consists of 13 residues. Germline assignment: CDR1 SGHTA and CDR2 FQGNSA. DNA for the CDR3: TGTGCCAGCAGCTTGTCGTACCAAGAGACCCAGTACTTC. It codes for CASSLSYQETQYF.

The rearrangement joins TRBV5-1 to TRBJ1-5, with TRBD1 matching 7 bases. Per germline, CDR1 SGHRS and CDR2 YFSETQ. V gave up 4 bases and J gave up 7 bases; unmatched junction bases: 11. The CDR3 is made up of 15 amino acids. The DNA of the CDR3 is TGCGCCAGCAGCCTCGACGGACAGGAGGGCCAGCCCCAGCATTTT. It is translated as CASSLDGQEGQPQHF. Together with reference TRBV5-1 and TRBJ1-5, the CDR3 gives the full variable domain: KAGVTQTPRYLIKTRGQQVTLSCSPISGHRSVSWYQQTPGQGLQFLFEYFSETQRNKGNFPGRFSGRQFSNSRSEMNVSTLELGDSALYLCASSLDGQEGQPQHFGDGTRLSIL.

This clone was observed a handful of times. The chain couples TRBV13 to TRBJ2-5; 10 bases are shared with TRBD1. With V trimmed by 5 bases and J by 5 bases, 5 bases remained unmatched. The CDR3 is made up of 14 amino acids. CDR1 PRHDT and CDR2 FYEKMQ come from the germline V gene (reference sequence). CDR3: CASSDGQGGETQYF. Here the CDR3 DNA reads TGTGCCAGCAGCGACGGACAGGGGGGTGAGACCCAGTACTTC.